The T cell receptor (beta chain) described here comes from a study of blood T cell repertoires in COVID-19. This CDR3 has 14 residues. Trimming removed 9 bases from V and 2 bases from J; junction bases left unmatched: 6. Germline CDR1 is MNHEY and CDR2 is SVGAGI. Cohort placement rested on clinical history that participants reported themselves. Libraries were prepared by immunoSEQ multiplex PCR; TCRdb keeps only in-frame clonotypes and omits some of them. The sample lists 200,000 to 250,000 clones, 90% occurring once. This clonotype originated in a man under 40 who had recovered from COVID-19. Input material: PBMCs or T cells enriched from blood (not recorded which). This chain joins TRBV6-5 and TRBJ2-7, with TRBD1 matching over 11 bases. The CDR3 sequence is CASTPGQGAYEQYF. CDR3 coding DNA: TGTGCCAGTACCCCGGGACAGGGGGCCTACGAGCAGTACTTC.